This note documents a single TCR beta chain sequence. A far more abundant clone sits one base away, making this likely a read error. In the same sample, other DNA sequences code for this CDR3. Here immunoSEQ multiplex PCR was the method, and the copy in TCRdb shows in-frame clones only, minus some. The table includes 490,000 or so clones, 75% to 85% detected once. This sample was included in a study of shared clonotypes between healthy human individuals. The CDR3 is 13 amino acids. Looked up from germline, CDR1 is LGHNA and CDR2 is YSLEER. This clonotype was obtained from a middle-aged woman in good health. Some clones in this sample may be carry-over from other donors' samples. The chain is built from TRBV4-3 and TRBJ2-7; D may be TRBD1 (5 bases). Sequencing was done on a sample of PBMCs. As DNA, the CDR3 is TGCGCCAGCAGCCAAGATTGGGGCGTCGAGCAGTACTTT. Its translation is CASSQDWGVEQYF.